These 22 T cell receptor beta chains were all obtained from the same sample, sequenced in a study of blood T cell repertoires in COVID-19. TCRdb keeps only in-frame clones here, not all; method: immunoSEQ multiplex PCR. Found here are approximately 60,000 clones, 82% of them singletons; the top ten hold under 8.5%. Input material: peripheral blood. The receptors originated from an elderly woman with acute or convalescent COVID-19.

This chain joins TRBV5-1 and TRBJ2-2, with 12 bases identical to TRBD2. The CDR3 totals 16 residues. Germline-derived CDR1 and CDR2 are SGHRS and YFSETQ. The junction had 8 bases not matched to a gene; V was cut back by 4 bases and J by 7 bases. The CDR3 nucleotides read TGCGCCAGCAGCCCGGGACTAGCGGGTATCGACGGGGAGCTGTTTTTT. Its translation is CASSPGLAGIDGELFF.

This chain joins TRBV3-1 (or the pseudogene TRBV3-2) and TRBJ2-7, with D possibly matching TRBD2 (7 bases). The CDR3 loop spans 16 amino acids. Germline V gene lookup returns CDR1 LGHDT and CDR2 YNNKEL (reference sequence). V dropped 0 bases and J dropped 0 bases, with 12 bases sitting between them. The CDR3 DNA sequence: TGTGCCAGCAGCCAAGATCCGGCGGGGGCCTCCTACGAGCAGTACTTC. Translated: CASSQDPAGASYEQYF.

The gene calls are TRBV9 and TRBJ2-3; D is ambiguous. V was cut by 3 bases and J by 6 bases, with 8 bases left in between. From germline, CDR1 is SGDLS and CDR2 YYNGEE. CDR3 length: 12 residues. This CDR3 is CASSARVDTQYF. The DNA of the CDR3 is TGTGCCAGCAGCGCACGAGTTGATACGCAGTATTTT.

The chain couples TRBV28 to TRBJ2-7; 11 bases are shared with TRBD1. The CDR3 runs to 13 residues. CDR1 and CDR2 from the germline V gene are MDHEN and SYDVKM. The trim removed 6 bases at V and 6 bases at J, leaving 4 bases unmatched. CDR3 sequence (DNA): TGTGCCAGCAGGGGACAGGGGGGAGTCGAGCAGTACTTC. As protein: CASRGQGGVEQYF.

The chain joins TRBV2 to TRBJ1-6; 8 bases agree with TRBD1. CDR1 and CDR2 from the germline V gene are SNHLY and FYNNEI. The CDR3 is 15 residues long. The V segment lost 2 bases and the J segment 7 bases; nucleotides outside the gene matches: 4. The CDR3 region is CASSESQGANSPLHF. CDR3 DNA sequence: TGTGCCAGCAGTGAATCCCAGGGGGCGAATTCACCCCTCCACTTT.

The V gene is TRBV7-8, the J gene TRBJ2-5, with 13 bases lining up with TRBD2. The germline V gene encodes CDR1 SGHVS and CDR2 FQNEAQ. CDR3 length: 15 amino acids. The J segment lost 5 bases and the V segment lost 5 bases, leaving 5 bases of the junction unmatched. The CDR3 coding sequence is TGTGCCAGCAGCGGGGGACTAGCGGGGACGGAGACCCAGTACTTC. Encoded protein: CASSGGLAGTETQYF.

The CDR3 here is CASSQGGLWGTDTQYF. CDR3 in DNA: TGTGCCAGCAGCCAAGGGGGACTATGGGGCACAGATACGCAGTATTTT. This chain uses TRBV3-1 (or the pseudogene TRBV3-2) with TRBJ2-3; 7 bases map to TRBD2. Germline CDR1 reads LGHDT; CDR2 reads YNNKEL (reference sequence). Trimming took 1 base from V and 1 from J; bases not matched to a gene: 5. This CDR3 comprises 16 residues.

The chain links TRBV19 to TRBJ1-2, with 8 bases lining up with TRBD1. CDR3 length equals 17 residues. The junction had 10 bases not matched to a gene; V was cut back by 0 bases and J by 4 bases. Germline CDR1 and CDR2: LNHDA and SQIVND (reference sequence). CDR3 DNA: TGTGCCAGTAGTATAGACGGCAGGGGGCCGGTCCTCTATGGCTACACCTTC. This translates into CASSIDGRGPVLYGYTF.

This clone occurred a few times. This chain links TRBV21-1 with TRBJ1-1; the D call TRBD1 from the table was never checked on the DNA. TRBV21-1 is recorded as a pseudogene. This CDR3 spans 12 amino acids. The CDR3 nucleotides read TGTGCCAGAACAGGGTCCGATACTGAAGCTTTCTTT. Protein product: CARTGSDTEAFF.

This chain uses TRBV6-5 with TRBJ2-7; D unclear. The CDR3 has 13 amino acids. V was cut by 2 bases and J by 3 bases, with 8 bases left in between. CDR1 and CDR2 (germline): MNHEY, SVGAGI. The CDR3 bases are TGTGCCAGCAGTTACGACATCCGCTACGAGCAGTACTTC. Amino acid sequence: CASSYDIRYEQYF.

The chain joins TRBV9 to TRBJ2-3; TRBD2 agrees at 11 bases. There are 17 residues in the CDR3. J lost 2 bases, V lost 4 bases, and 9 bases had no gene match. Germline loops: CDR1 SGDLS, CDR2 YYNGEE. The CDR3 sequence: CASSLSPLAGDTDTQYF. The CDR3 coding sequence is TGTGCCAGCAGCCTTAGTCCACTAGCGGGAGACACAGATACGCAGTATTTT.

This clone was detected once. The chain combines TRBV16 with TRBJ1-2, with TRBD1 identical over 8 bases. The CDR3 loop spans 14 amino acids. CDR1 and CDR2 (germline): KGHSY, FQNENV. V lost 2 bases to trimming and J lost 7 bases; unmatched junction nucleotides: 6. In DNA form, the CDR3 reads TGTGCCAGCAGCCAAGTAGACAGGGGAACTGGCTACACCTTC. Translating gives CASSQVDRGTGYTF.

The V and J genes are TRBV11-2 and TRBJ1-2; D remains ambiguous. The CDR3 covers 14 residues. Trimming stripped 5 bases from V and 8 bases from J, with 18 bases between. CDR1 and CDR2 (germline): SGHAT, FQNNGV. The CDR3 sequence: CASSPDWAAGGYTF. CDR3 nucleotide sequence: TGTGCCAGCAGCCCCGATTGGGCAGCGGGGGGCTACACCTTC.

The rearrangement links TRBV10-2 to TRBJ2-5, with a possible D match to TRBD1 (5 bases). The CDR3 has 14 amino acids. Deletions cut 3 bases from V and 7 bases from J, with 15 bases between. Germline CDR1 is WSHSY and CDR2 is SAAADI. DNA of the CDR3: TGCGCCAGCAGTGAAGGCAGGGTGCCCGGGACCCAGTACTTC. Translation: CASSEGRVPGTQYF.

V and J are TRBV7-7 and TRBJ2-5; TRBD1 agrees at 7 bases. The CDR3 contains 14 residues. The V gene end was trimmed by 5 bases and the J gene end by 1 base; junction bases not matched to a gene: 4. Germline V gives CDR1 SSHAT, CDR2 FNYEAQ (reference sequence). The CDR3 loop reads CASSQGQLQETQYF. The CDR3 DNA reads TGTGCCAGCAGCCAGGGACAGCTCCAAGAGACCCAGTACTTC.

This clone was counted a single time. This chain connects TRBV28 to TRBJ2-2, with 8 nucleotides matching TRBD2. Germline CDR1 reads MDHEN; CDR2 reads SYDVKM. This CDR3 spans 15 amino acids. V shed 6 bases and J 4 bases; nucleotides not matched to a gene: 7. DNA for the CDR3: TGTGCCAGCAGCCTAGAGGGACTAGTCACCGGGGAGCTGTTTTTT. Protein product: CASSLEGLVTGELFF.

The gene calls are TRBV3-1 (or the pseudogene TRBV3-2) and TRBJ2-2; 8 bases are shared with TRBD1. There are 15 residues in the CDR3. V dropped 4 bases and J dropped 5; count of bases not matched to a gene: 6. Germline lookup yields CDR1 LGHDT and CDR2 YNNKEL (reference sequence). CDR3 sequence: CASSLRTGLTGELFF. CDR3 coding DNA: TGTGCCAGCAGCCTGCGGACAGGGTTAACCGGGGAGCTGTTTTTT.

The chain has TRBV3-1 (or the pseudogene TRBV3-2) and TRBJ2-1; 9 bases match TRBD1. CDR3 length: 15 amino acids. The junction had 10 bases not matched to a gene; V was cut back by 6 bases and J by 7 bases. CDR1 is LGHDT and CDR2 is YNNKEL in the germline V gene (reference sequence). The CDR3 region is CASRPGTGKENEQFF. In DNA, the CDR3 is TGTGCCAGCAGGCCCGGGACAGGGAAAGAGAATGAGCAGTTCTTC.

This chain joins TRBV6-5 and TRBJ1-6; 9 bases are shared with TRBD1. V trimming: 8 bases; J trimming: 8 bases; junction bases outside the gene matches: 7. Germline values: CDR1 MNHEY, CDR2 SVGAGI. The CDR3 totals 14 residues. In nucleotides, the CDR3 is TGTGCCAGCGGACGGGACAGGGCTTATTCACCCCTCCACTTT. Translation: CASGRDRAYSPLHF.

The V call is TRBV10-3, the J call TRBJ2-7, with D perhaps TRBD1 (5 bases). The germline V gene has CDR1 ENHRY and CDR2 SYGVKD. The ends were cut back, 2 bases at V and 7 bases at J, with 15 bases in the middle. The CDR3 runs to 14 residues. CDR3 amino acids: CAISEKGVLSEQYF. In DNA form, the CDR3 reads TGTGCCATCAGTGAGAAAGGGGTACTGAGTGAGCAGTACTTC.

This rearrangement joins TRBV5-5 to TRBJ2-5; 7 bases match TRBD1. Germline V gene sequence: CDR1 SGHKS, CDR2 YYEKEE (reference sequence). With V trimmed by 3 bases and J by 2 bases, 7 bases remained unmatched. CDR3 length: 15 amino acids. The CDR3 here is CASSWWGRGQETQYF. CDR3 nucleotide sequence: TGTGCCAGCAGCTGGTGGGGCAGGGGGCAAGAGACCCAGTACTTC. Using reference TRBV5-5 and TRBJ2-5 for the parts outside the CDR3, the full variable domain is DAGVTQSPTHLIKTRGQQVTLRCSPISGHKSVSWYQQVLGQGPQFIFQYYEKEERGRGNFPDRFSARQFPNYSSELNVNALLLGDSALYLCASSWWGRGQETQYFGPGTRLLVL.

The chain couples TRBV19 to TRBJ2-2; D uncertain. Germline values: CDR1 LNHDA, CDR2 SQIVND (reference sequence). V was pared by 7 bases and J by 4 bases, with 10 bases between. There are 13 residues in the CDR3. The CDR3 coding sequence is TGTGCCAGTACTCAGATACCCACCGGGGAGCTGTTTTTT. Protein: CASTQIPTGELFF.